This TCR beta chain was recovered during a study of T cell changes during pregnancy in multiple sclerosis. Looked up from germline, CDR1 is ENHRY and CDR2 is SYGVKD. This CDR3 has 12 amino acids. After removal of 10 bases from V and 5 bases from J, the junction contained 6 bases not matched to a gene. The data were produced by immunoSEQ multiplex PCR, yet TCRdb's version contains in-frame clones alone and is incomplete. The sample records roughly 100,000 clones, 85% to 95% being singletons. V gene TRBV10-3 combines with J gene TRBJ1-1; 8 bases are a match to TRBD1. The receptor was isolated from a female donor with multiple sclerosis, enrolled in a pregnancy study. The sample here was peripheral blood, taken after pregnancy. CDR3 amino acids: CATGQGRTEAFF. CDR3 DNA sequence: TGTGCCACCGGACAGGGTCGGACTGAAGCTTTCTTT.